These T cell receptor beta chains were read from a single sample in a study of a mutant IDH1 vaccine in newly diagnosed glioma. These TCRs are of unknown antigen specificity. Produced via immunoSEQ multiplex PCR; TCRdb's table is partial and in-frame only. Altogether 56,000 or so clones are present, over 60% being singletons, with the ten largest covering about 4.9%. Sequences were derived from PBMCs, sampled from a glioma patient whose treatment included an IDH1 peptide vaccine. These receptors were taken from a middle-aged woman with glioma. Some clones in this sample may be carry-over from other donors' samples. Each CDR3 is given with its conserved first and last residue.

cdr3_aa: CASSDTSGGQETQYF
v_call: TRBV6-4

cdr3_aa: CASSDGGTSSTDTQYF
v_call: TRBV10-2

cdr3_aa: CASSPGLANNEQFF
v_call: TRBV7-2

cdr3_aa: CASSVAVAGTSDTQYF
v_call: TRBV9

cdr3_aa: CASSLIGLPAGSYNEQFF
v_call: TRBV27

cdr3_aa: CASSAAGGTDTQYF
v_call: TRBV9

cdr3_aa: CASSADSNQPQHF
v_call: TRBV5-1

cdr3_aa: CASSIANTGELFF
v_call: TRBV19

cdr3_aa: CASSAPSDRGREKLFF
v_call: TRBV6-1

cdr3_aa: CASNWVDTQYF
v_call: TRBV2

cdr3_aa: CASSLSRGGYGLARETQYF
v_call: TRBV7-9

cdr3_aa: CSASGQTDTQYF
v_call: TRBV29-1

cdr3_aa: CASSFGVMNTEAFF
v_call: TRBV28

cdr3_aa: CASNIRGRETQYF
v_call: TRBV6-1

cdr3_aa: CASSARESYEQYF
v_call: TRBV5-4

cdr3_aa: CASSRHHLYEQYF
v_call: TRBV6-1

cdr3_aa: CASSQIRGVGELFF
v_call: TRBV4-3

cdr3_aa: CASSQDRVNEQFF
v_call: TRBV4-1